This T cell receptor beta chain was recorded in a study of T-cell memory formation after mild COVID-19. Study-level information: Across donors, TCR clusters were largely donor specific.

Study-wide findings and caveats: Those CD4+ clones that contracted were mainly in CM and EM (CD8+ ones in EMRA). The study found balanced CD4/CD8 in clones contracting day 15 to 85 and a CD4+ lean in later expanders.

cDNA libraries for TCR alpha and TCR beta, carrying sample barcodes and UMIs, came from 5'RACE with constant-segment primers. TCRdb analysed the 5' RACE reads with MiXCR anew, one entry per CDR3 protein. This table has 470,000 or so distinct CDR3 sequences, about a sixth appearing once. Trimming pared 6 bases from V and 4 bases from J, leaving 11 bases between. This CDR3 is 13 amino acids long. CDR1 is SGHTA and CDR2 is FQGNSA in the germline V gene. There are a few counts of this clonotype. Its antigen is currently unknown. Specimen: PBMCs or a T cell subset sorted from them (not recorded which). J is TRBJ2-3 and V is TRBV7-2; D perhaps matches TRBD1 (5 bases). This TCR came from a man between 18 and 35 years old who had mild COVID-19 (a few samples of this study predate the infection). Cell type and time point are not known. In DNA form, the CDR3 reads TGTGCCAGCAGAGTAACAGGTGCAGATACGCAGTATTTT. Translation gives CASRVTGADTQYF.